There are a few counts of the clone carrying this T cell receptor (beta chain). Antigen: not known. These data belong to a study of cytomegalovirus exposure and HLA in healthy donors. This PCR relied on a set of 60 Vbeta primers and 13 Jbeta primers. TCRdb keeps only in-frame clones here, not all; method: immunoSEQ multiplex PCR. The sample includes around 120,000 clones, approximately 70% of them seen just once. Study outcomes and limitations: TCR beta chains numbering under 200 were designated cytomegalovirus-associated.

This TCR was sampled from a middle-aged man in good health and CMV-seropositive. Input material: PBMCs.

For the CDR3, the DNA is TGCAGCGGGTTTCTGGGGACAGGGAGTCGGACCCAGTACTTC. It yields the protein CSGFLGTGSRTQYF. The chain uses TRBV29-1 and TRBJ2-5; 9 nucleotides agree with TRBD1. In germline, CDR1 is SQVTM, CDR2 ANQGSEA. The V segment lost 7 bases and the J segment 7 bases; nucleotides outside the gene matches: 13. The CDR3 covers 14 residues.